This T cell receptor beta chain came from a study of tumor-infiltrating lymphocytes in primary liver carcinoma. In the study overall: The yield of productive TCRbeta reads per sample was roughly 3.5 to 7.13 million and was similar across tissue types.

Whole-study results and caveats: Whereas tumor region pairs overlapped more, tumor-adjacent and tumor-blood pairs overlapped less.

As for this clonotype: Antigen specificity is unknown.

Scientists recovered RNA and DNA together from roughly 18-30 mg of unsorted bulk tissue. A primer matching the constant region was used to make TCR beta cDNA from 500 to 600 ng of total RNA. Library construction for TCR beta comprised three nested multiplex PCR rounds performed with slightly modified ARM-PCR. Use of TRBV1-TRBV30 forward primers with a C-beta reverse primer characterized the first two PCR rounds, which lasted about 11 cycles each. TCRdb reanalysed the multiplex PCR reads using MiXCR and keeps one entry per CDR3 protein. Here the sample spans around 120,000 distinct CDR3 sequences, roughly three fifths being singletons. Per germline, CDR1 MDHEN and CDR2 SYDVKM. The CDR3 is 14 amino acids. V lost 5 bases and J lost 2; bases outside the gene matches: 5.

The material sequenced was liver tumor tissue from sampling region 1. This sample's subset: tumor region T1, superior pole. The V call is TRBV28, the J call TRBJ2-7; 8 nucleotides align to TRBD2. The TCR comes from a woman aged 55 to 70 with primary liver carcinoma and hepatitis B virus infection. The CDR3 nucleotides are TGTGCCAGCAGTCCGGGACTAGGAGCCTACGAGCAGTACTTC. It translates to CASSPGLGAYEQYF.